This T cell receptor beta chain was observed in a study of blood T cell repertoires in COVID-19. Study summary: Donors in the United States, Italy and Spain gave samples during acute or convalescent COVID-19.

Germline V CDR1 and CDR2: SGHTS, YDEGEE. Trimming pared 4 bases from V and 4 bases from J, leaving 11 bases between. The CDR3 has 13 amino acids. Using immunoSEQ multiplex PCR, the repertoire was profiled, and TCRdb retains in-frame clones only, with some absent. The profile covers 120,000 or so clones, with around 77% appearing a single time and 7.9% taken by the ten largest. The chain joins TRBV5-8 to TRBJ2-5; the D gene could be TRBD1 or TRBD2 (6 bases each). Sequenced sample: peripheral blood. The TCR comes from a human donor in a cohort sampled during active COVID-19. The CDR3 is CASSLGGPETQYF. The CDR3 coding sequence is TGTGCCAGCAGCCTGGGGGGCCCAGAGACCCAGTACTTC.